The 18 T cell receptor beta chains below all came from one sample that was sequenced in a study of T cell responses to AZD1222 COVID-19 vaccine. Sequenced by immunoSEQ multiplex PCR; TCRdb stores in-frame clones only, minus some. The repertoire includes roughly 150,000 clones, approximately 90% of them detected once, and less than 2.5% sits in the top ten. The specimen was peripheral blood, collected 28 days after the second AZD1222 dose. These receptors all come from an adult who received the AZD1222 COVID-19 vaccine.

This chain connects TRBV27 to TRBJ1-2; D may be TRBD1 (6 bases). The CDR3 runs to 13 residues. The germline V gene encodes CDR1 MNHEY and CDR2 SMNVEV (reference sequence). V shed 2 bases and J shed 7 bases, with 11 bases lying between them. The CDR3 is CASSLIGGRGYTF. The DNA of the CDR3 is TGTGCCAGCAGTTTAATAGGGGGACGTGGCTACACCTTC.

The chain recombines TRBV6-1 with TRBJ1-6, with D tentatively TRBD1 (5 bases). Germline V gene lookup returns CDR1 MNHNS and CDR2 SASEGT. V was cut by 1 base and J by 9 bases, with 10 bases left in between. The CDR3 loop spans 14 amino acids. The CDR3: CASSEDRFSSPLHF. CDR3 in DNA: TGTGCCAGCAGTGAAGACAGGTTTAGTTCACCCCTCCACTTT.

This clone was detected only a few times. The V call is TRBV7-9, the J call TRBJ1-2, with 7 bases lining up with TRBD1. Germline CDR1 SEHNR, CDR2 FQNEAQ (reference sequence). The CDR3 spans 13 residues. V lost 8 bases, J lost 5 bases, and 8 bases stayed unmatched. The CDR3 DNA follows: TGTGCCAGCCAGGGGGGCGCTTGGTATGGCTACACCTTC. It translates to CASQGGAWYGYTF.

CDR3 sequence (DNA): TGTGCCAGCAGCTTAGCTGGGACAGGGCGGGAGACCCAGTACTTC. Translated: CASSLAGTGRETQYF. The chain combines TRBV7-9 with TRBJ2-5; 9 nucleotides align to TRBD1. CDR1 SEHNR and CDR2 FQNEAQ come from the germline V gene (reference sequence). V dropped 0 bases and J dropped 5; count of bases not matched to a gene: 4. The CDR3 contains 15 residues.

This clone came up once. J is TRBJ1-5 and V is TRBV5-1; maybe TRBD1 (5 bases). Trimming pared 0 bases from V and 0 bases from J, leaving 10 bases between. Germline-derived CDR1 and CDR2 are SGHRS and YFSETQ. This CDR3 comprises 16 residues. CDR3 amino acids: CASSLDPGSSNQPQHF. The CDR3 nucleotides are TGCGCCAGCAGCTTGGATCCAGGGAGTAGCAATCAGCCCCAGCATTTT.

This clone has only a few counts. The gene calls are TRBV27 and TRBJ2-7; 7 nucleotides align to TRBD1. Trimming removed 2 bases from V and 4 bases from J; junction bases left unmatched: 8. CDR3 length equals 15 residues. Germline CDR1 is MNHEY and CDR2 is SMNVEV (reference sequence). The CDR3 loop reads CASSLIVRGQYEQYF. The CDR3 DNA sequence: TGTGCCAGCAGTTTAATCGTTAGGGGGCAATACGAGCAGTACTTC.

The chain links TRBV25-1 to TRBJ2-5; 11 nucleotides agree with TRBD1. Looked up from germline, CDR1 is MGHDK and CDR2 is SYGVNS. The CDR3 contains 17 residues. Trimming removed 0 bases from V and 1 base from J; junction bases left unmatched: 4. CDR3 amino acids: CASSEYIGTGGQETQYF. The CDR3 nucleotides read TGTGCCAGCAGTGAATATATTGGGACAGGGGGCCAAGAGACCCAGTACTTC.

Here the CDR3 reads CASSPAGQAGTEAFF. CDR3 sequence (DNA): TGTGCCAGCAGCCCCGCGGGGCAGGCCGGCACTGAAGCTTTCTTT. This chain joins TRBV7-3 and TRBJ1-1; D perhaps matches TRBD1 (5 bases). This CDR3 comprises 15 residues. V was cut by 5 bases and J by 4 bases, with 17 bases left in between. Germline V gene data show CDR1 as SGHTA and CDR2 as FQGTGA.

J is TRBJ2-4 and V is TRBV2, with 10 positions matching TRBD2. The J segment lost 8 bases and the V segment lost 3 bases, leaving 7 bases of the junction unmatched. The CDR3 is made up of 15 amino acids. Germline CDR1 reads SNHLY; CDR2 reads FYNNEI. The CDR3 spells CASSDRAGGRDIQYF. DNA of the CDR3: TGTGCCAGCAGTGACCGAGCGGGAGGGAGGGACATTCAGTACTTC.

The chain employs TRBV4-1 and TRBJ2-1; 10 bases map to TRBD1. Germline trimming cut 0 bases from V and 7 bases from J; bases unmatched to any gene: 6. CDR1 MGHRA and CDR2 YSYEKL come from the germline V gene. There are 16 residues in the CDR3. CDR3 region: CASSQDPDRGRNEQFF. CDR3 in DNA: TGCGCCAGCAGCCAAGATCCGGACAGGGGGAGGAATGAGCAGTTCTTC.

The rearrangement uses TRBV6-5 and TRBJ1-1, with TRBD1 matching over 8 bases. The CDR3 runs to 14 residues. The germline gives CDR1 MNHEY, CDR2 SVGAGI. V lost 6 bases, J lost 5 bases, and 8 bases stayed unmatched. CDR3 residues: CASSPQGALTEAFF. The CDR3 nucleotides read TGTGCCAGCAGCCCCCAGGGGGCATTAACTGAAGCTTTCTTT.

This clone was seen a single time. The rearrangement uses TRBV25-1 and TRBJ1-2; D remains ambiguous. Looked up from germline, CDR1 is MGHDK and CDR2 is SYGVNS. V gave up 0 bases and J gave up 0 bases, with 8 bases separating them. The CDR3 is made up of 15 amino acids. In DNA form, the CDR3 reads TGTGCCAGCAGTGAATATGAGGGTGCTAACTATGGCTACACCTTC. It specifies CASSEYEGANYGYTF.

The chain carries TRBV6-5 and TRBJ2-5; D not certain. Per germline, CDR1 MNHEY and CDR2 SVGAGI. V lost 10 bases and J 4 bases, leaving 16 bases between the germline ends. This CDR3 is 13 amino acids long. CDR3 sequence reads: CATKFTERETQYF. DNA for the CDR3: TGTGCCACCAAGTTCACAGAACGAGAGACCCAGTACTTC.

The chain uses TRBV12-3 or TRBV12-4 and TRBJ1-1, with D possibly TRBD1 on 5 matching bases. V was clipped by 5 bases and J by 0 bases, with 7 bases between them. The CDR3 is made up of 13 amino acids. The CDR3 DNA reads as TGTGCCAGCAGTAAACAGGTGAACACTGAAGCTTTCTTT. It specifies CASSKQVNTEAFF.

The J gene is TRBJ1-5, the V gene TRBV6-1; weak D call: TRBD1 (6 bases). Germline lookup yields CDR1 MNHNS and CDR2 SASEGT. The CDR3 spans 16 residues. V was clipped by 3 bases and J by 6 bases, with 18 bases between them. This CDR3 is CASSDSRQGTGQPQHF. The CDR3 nucleotides read TGTGCCAGCAGTGATAGCCGGCAGGGGACGGGTCAGCCCCAGCATTTT.

This clone was observed a single time. The V and J genes are TRBV4-1 and TRBJ1-5, with 7 bases lining up with TRBD1. The germline V gene has CDR1 MGHRA and CDR2 YSYEKL. After removal of 4 bases from V and 5 bases from J, the junction contained 8 bases not matched to a gene. This CDR3 contains 15 residues. In DNA form, the CDR3 reads TGCGCCAGCAGCCCCCGGGACAGAGGATATCAGCCCCAGCATTTT. Translation gives CASSPRDRGYQPQHF.

This rearrangement joins TRBV3-1 (or the pseudogene TRBV3-2) to TRBJ1-2; possible D gene TRBD1, 6 bases. V lost 6 bases and J 7 bases, leaving 12 bases between the germline ends. The CDR3 has 12 amino acids. The germline gives CDR1 LGHDT, CDR2 YNNKEL (reference sequence). CDR3 region: CASRTTGFGYTF. CDR3 sequence (DNA): TGTGCCAGCAGGACGACAGGTTTTGGCTACACCTTC.

V is TRBV18 and J is TRBJ2-3; D is unresolved. Germline values: CDR1 KGHSH, CDR2 LQKENI. The CDR3 covers 14 residues. V gave up 2 bases and J gave up 0 bases, with 6 bases separating them. The CDR3 region has the DNA TGTGCCAGCTCACCAGTTGCGAGCACAGATACGCAGTATTTT. Translating gives CASSPVASTDTQYF.